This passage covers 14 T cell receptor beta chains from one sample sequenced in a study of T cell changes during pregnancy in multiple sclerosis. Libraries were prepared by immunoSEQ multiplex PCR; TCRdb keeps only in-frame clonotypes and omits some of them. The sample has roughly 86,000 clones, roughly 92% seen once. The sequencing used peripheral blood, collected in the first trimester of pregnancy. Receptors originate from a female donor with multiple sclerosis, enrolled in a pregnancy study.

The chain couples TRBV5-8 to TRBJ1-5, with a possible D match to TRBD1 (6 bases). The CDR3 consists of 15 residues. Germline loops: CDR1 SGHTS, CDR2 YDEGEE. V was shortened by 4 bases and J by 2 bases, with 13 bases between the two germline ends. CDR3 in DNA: TGTGCCAGCAGCGCATCAGGGGTACGCAATCAGCCCCAGCATTTT. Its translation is CASSASGVRNQPQHF.

CDR3 DNA sequence: TGTGCCGGTTTCAGGGGAGCTGGAAACACCATATATTTT. It specifies CAGFRGAGNTIYF. The chain is built from TRBV27 and TRBJ1-3, with a weak D call TRBD1 (6 bases). V lost 11 bases and J 2 bases, leaving 13 bases between the germline ends. CDR1 and CDR2 from the germline V gene are MNHEY and SMNVEV (reference sequence). This CDR3 has 13 amino acids.

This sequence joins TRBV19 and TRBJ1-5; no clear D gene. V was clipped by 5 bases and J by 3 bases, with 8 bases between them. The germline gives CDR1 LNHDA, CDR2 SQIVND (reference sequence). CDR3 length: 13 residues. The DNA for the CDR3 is TGTGCCAGTAGTTTCGGGTACAATCAGCCCCAGCATTTT. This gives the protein CASSFGYNQPQHF.

In DNA, the CDR3 is TGTGCCAGCAGCCCCGGGACAGGGGGCGTCGACTATGGCTACACCTTC. Its protein is CASSPGTGGVDYGYTF. This chain joins TRBV7-9 and TRBJ1-2, with TRBD1 matching 12 bases. V trimming: 5 bases; J trimming: 3 bases; junction bases outside the gene matches: 7. Per germline, CDR1 SEHNR and CDR2 FQNEAQ (reference sequence). The CDR3 extends over 16 amino acids.

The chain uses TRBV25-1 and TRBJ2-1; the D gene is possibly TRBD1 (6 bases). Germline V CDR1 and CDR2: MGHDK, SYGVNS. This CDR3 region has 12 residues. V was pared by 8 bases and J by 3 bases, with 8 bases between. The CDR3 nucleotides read TGTGCCAGCGGACAGATCTACAATGAGCAGTTCTTC. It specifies CASGQIYNEQFF.

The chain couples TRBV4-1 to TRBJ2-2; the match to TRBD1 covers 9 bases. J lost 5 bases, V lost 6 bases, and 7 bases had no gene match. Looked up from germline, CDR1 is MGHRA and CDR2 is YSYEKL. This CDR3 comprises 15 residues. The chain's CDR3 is CASRTEDRGTGELFF. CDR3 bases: TGCGCCAGCAGGACTGAAGACAGGGGGACCGGGGAGCTGTTTTTT.

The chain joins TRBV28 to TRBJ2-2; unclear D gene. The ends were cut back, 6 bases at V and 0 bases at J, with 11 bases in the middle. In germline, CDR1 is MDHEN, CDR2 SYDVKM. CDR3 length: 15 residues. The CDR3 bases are TGTGCCAGCAGCAATAGTAAGACGAACACCGGGGAGCTGTTTTTT. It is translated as CASSNSKTNTGELFF.

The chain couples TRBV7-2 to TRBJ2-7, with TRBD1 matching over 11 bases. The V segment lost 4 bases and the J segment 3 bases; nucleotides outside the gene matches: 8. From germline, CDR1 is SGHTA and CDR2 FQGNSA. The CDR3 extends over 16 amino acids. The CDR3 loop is CASSSRDRGFFYEQYF. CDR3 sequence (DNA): TGTGCCAGCAGCTCCCGGGACAGGGGGTTTTTCTACGAGCAGTACTTC.

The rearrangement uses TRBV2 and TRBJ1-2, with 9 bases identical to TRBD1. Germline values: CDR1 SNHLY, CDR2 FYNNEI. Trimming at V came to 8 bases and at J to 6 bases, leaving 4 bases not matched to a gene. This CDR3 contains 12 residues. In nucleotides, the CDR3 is TGTGCCAGCTTATGGGACAGGGATGGCTACACCTTC. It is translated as CASLWDRDGYTF. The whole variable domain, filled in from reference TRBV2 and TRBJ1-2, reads EPEVTQTPSHQVTQMGQEVILRCVPISNHLYFYWYRQILGQKVEFLVSFYNNEISEKSEIFDDQFSVERPDGSNFTLKIRSTKLEDSAMYFCASLWDRDGYTFGSGTRLTVV.

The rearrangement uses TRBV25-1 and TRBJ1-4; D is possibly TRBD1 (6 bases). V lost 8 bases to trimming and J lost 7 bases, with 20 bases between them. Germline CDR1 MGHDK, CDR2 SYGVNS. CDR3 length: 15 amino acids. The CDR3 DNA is TGTGCCAGCGCTCCCCAAGGACAGAGAATTGAAAAACTGTTTTTT. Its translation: CASAPQGQRIEKLFF. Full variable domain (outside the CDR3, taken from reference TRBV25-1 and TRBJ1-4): EADIYQTPRYLVIGTGKKITLECSQTMGHDKMYWYQQDPGMELHLIHYSYGVNSTEKGDLSSESTVSRIRTEHFPLTLESARPSHTSQYLCASAPQGQRIEKLFFGSGTQLSVL.

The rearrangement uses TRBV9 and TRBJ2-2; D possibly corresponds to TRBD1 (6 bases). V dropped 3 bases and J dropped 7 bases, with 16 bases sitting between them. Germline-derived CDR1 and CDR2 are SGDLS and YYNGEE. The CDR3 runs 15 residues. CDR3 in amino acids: CASSGGLGFYGELFF. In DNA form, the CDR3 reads TGTGCCAGCAGCGGGGGGCTAGGATTTTACGGGGAGCTGTTTTTT. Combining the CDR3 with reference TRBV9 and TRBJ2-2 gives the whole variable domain DSGVTQTPKHLITATGQRVTLRCSPRSGDLSVYWYQQSLDQGLQFLIQYYNGEERAKGNILERFSAQQFPDLHSELNLSSLELGDSALYFCASSGGLGFYGELFFGEGSRLTVL.

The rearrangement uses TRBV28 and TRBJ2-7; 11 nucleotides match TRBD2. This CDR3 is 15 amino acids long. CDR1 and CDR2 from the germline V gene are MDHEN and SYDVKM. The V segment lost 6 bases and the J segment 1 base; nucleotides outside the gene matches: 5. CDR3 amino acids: CASRDTSGGSYEQYF. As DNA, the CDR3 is TGTGCCAGCAGGGATACTAGCGGGGGTTCCTACGAGCAGTACTTC. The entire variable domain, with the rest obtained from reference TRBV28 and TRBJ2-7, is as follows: DVKVTQSSRYLVKRTGEKVFLECVQDMDHENMFWYRQDPGLGLRLIYFSYDVKMKEKGDIPEGYSVSREKKERFSLILESASTNQTSMYLCASRDTSGGSYEQYFGPGTRLTVT.

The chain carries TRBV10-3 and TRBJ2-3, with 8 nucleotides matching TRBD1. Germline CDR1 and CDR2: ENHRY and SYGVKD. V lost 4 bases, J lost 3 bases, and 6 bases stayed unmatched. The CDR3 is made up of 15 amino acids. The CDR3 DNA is TGTGCCATCAGTGTTGCAGGGGGCGGTACAGATACGCAGTATTTT. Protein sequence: CAISVAGGGTDTQYF.

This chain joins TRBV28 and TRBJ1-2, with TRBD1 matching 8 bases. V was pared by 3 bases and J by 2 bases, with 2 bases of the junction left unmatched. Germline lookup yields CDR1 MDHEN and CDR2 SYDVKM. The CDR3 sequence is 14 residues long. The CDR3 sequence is CASSLQGANYGYTF. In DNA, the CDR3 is TGTGCCAGCAGTTTGCAGGGGGCGAACTATGGCTACACCTTC.